These 22 T cell receptor beta chains originate from one sample sequenced in a study of human T cells and chemical hapten exposure. Time point meaning: patch test 1, 2 weeks after DPC sensitization. The treatment was: therapeutic diphenylcyclopropenone sensitization with weekly scalp DPC. TCRdb redid the calling of the RACE reads with MiXCR, one entry per CDR3 protein. The profile covers some 380,000 distinct CDR3 sequences, with roughly 5% appearing a single time and about 2.1% taken by the ten largest. The sequenced sample was whole blood, obtained in connection with sensitization to the hapten diphenylcyclopropenone (DPC). Receptors were obtained from a woman aged 45 to 65 with alopecia areata. Some clones in this sample may be carry-over from other donors' samples.

This clonotype came up many times. This sequence joins TRBV7-7 and TRBJ2-5; D call uncertain. Germline V gene data show CDR1 as SSHAT and CDR2 as FNYEAQ (reference sequence). V was pared by 5 bases and J by 5 bases, with 18 bases between. CDR3 length: 15 residues. CDR3 DNA: TGTGCCAGCAGCAGCCGCCGAGATGATCGGGAGACCCAGTACTTC. Its protein product is CASSSRRDDRETQYF. Using reference TRBV7-7 and TRBJ2-5 for the parts outside the CDR3, the full variable domain is GAGVSQSPRYKVTKRGQDVTLRCDPISSHATLYWYQQALGQGPEFLTYFNYEAQPDKSGLPSDRFSAERPEGSISTLTIQRTEQRDSAMYRCASSSRRDDRETQYFGPGTRLLVL.

This clonotype was found a few times. The J gene is TRBJ1-2, the V gene TRBV29-1; D is ambiguous. In germline, CDR1 is SQVTM, CDR2 ANQGSEA. Trimming removed 0 bases from V and 8 bases from J, with 7 bases in between. The CDR3 has 11 residues. The CDR3, as DNA: TGCAGCGTTGAAGATCTAGGCGGCTACACCTTC. It is translated as CSVEDLGGYTF.

This clonotype was picked up many times. The rearrangement joins TRBV20-1 to TRBJ2-7; D remains unclear. There are 13 residues in the CDR3. With 1 base removed from V and 5 bases from J, the gap between germline ends came to 12 bases. CDR1 and CDR2 from the germline V gene are DFQATT and SNEGSKA (reference sequence). CDR3 region: CSARAPPHHEQYF. CDR3 bases: TGCAGTGCTAGAGCCCCCCCCCACCACGAGCAGTACTTC.

The chain has TRBV6-6 and TRBJ2-1; D uncertain. The germline V and J ends were trimmed by 8 bases and 7 bases, with 9 bases remaining between them. Germline CDR1 MNHNY, CDR2 SVGAGI (reference sequence). This CDR3 is 11 amino acids long. DNA for the CDR3: TGTGCCAGCGCTGAACCGAATGAGCAGTTCTTC. The encoded protein is CASAEPNEQFF.

At least ten counts were recorded for this clonotype. The genes are TRBV5-1 and TRBJ1-1; no firm D call. V was clipped by 4 bases and J by 3 bases, with 16 bases between them. CDR3 length: 15 residues. The germline V gene encodes CDR1 SGHRS and CDR2 YFSETQ. CDR3 DNA: TGCGCCAGCAGCCACCTACTAGGCATGGACACTGAAGCTTTCTTT. It codes for CASSHLLGMDTEAFF.

V is TRBV23-1 and J is TRBJ2-3, with TRBD2 identical over 8 bases. TRBV23-1 is an open reading frame whose function is uncertain. V lost 8 bases and J lost 4; bases outside the gene matches: 5. The CDR3 sequence is 13 residues long. CDR3 coding DNA: TGCGCCAGCCCGGCGGGGGGCCCAGATACGCAGTATTTT. Translating it yields CASPAGGPDTQYF.

This clonotype was found a few times. The chain recombines TRBV5-1 with TRBJ2-5, with 7 nucleotides matching TRBD2. CDR1 is SGHRS and CDR2 is YFSETQ in the germline V gene. There are 14 residues in the CDR3. Trimming cost V 4 bases and J 1 base; bases outside gene matches: 4. Here the CDR3 reads CASSGTTGQETQYF. The CDR3 DNA follows: TGCGCCAGCAGCGGGACTACCGGCCAAGAGACCCAGTACTTC.

The V call is TRBV6-5, the J call TRBJ1-4, with D possibly matching TRBD1 (6 bases). This CDR3 has 14 residues. Germline CDR1 is MNHEY and CDR2 is SVGAGI. V was clipped by 5 bases and J by 7 bases, with 14 bases between them. The CDR3 reads CASSHRDTVEKLFF. The CDR3 DNA follows: TGTGCCAGCAGTCACCGGGACACCGTTGAAAAACTGTTTTTT.

Ten or more counts support this clonotype. The rearrangement uses TRBV5-1 and TRBJ2-3, with D perhaps matching TRBD2 (5 bases). From germline, CDR1 is SGHRS and CDR2 YFSETQ. V was cut by 5 bases and J by 5 bases, with 12 bases left in between. CDR3 length equals 13 residues. CDR3 residues: CASSEGSGDTQYF. For the CDR3, the DNA is TGCGCCAGCAGTGAGGGATCCGGAGATACGCAGTATTTT. Full variable domain (missing parts from reference TRBV5-1 and TRBJ2-3): KAGVTQTPRYLIKTRGQQVTLSCSPISGHRSVSWYQQTPGQGLQFLFEYFSETQRNKGNFPGRFSGRQFSNSRSEMNVSTLELGDSALYLCASSEGSGDTQYFGPGTRLTVL.

The sample holds a few counts of this clonotype. The chain couples TRBV9 to TRBJ2-1; unclear D gene. CDR1 and CDR2 (germline): SGDLS, YYNGEE. This CDR3 spans 11 amino acids. Deletions cut 3 bases from V and 10 bases from J, with 8 bases between. The CDR3 loop is CASSGQLEQFF. CDR3 sequence (DNA): TGTGCCAGCAGCGGGCAGCTCGAGCAGTTCTTC.

The sample holds many counts of this clonotype. V gene TRBV5-6 combines with J gene TRBJ2-1; 14 bases are a match to TRBD2. The trim removed 3 bases at V and 3 bases at J, leaving 2 bases unmatched. The CDR3 is 16 amino acids. Per the germline V gene, CDR1 is SGHDT and CDR2 is YYEEEE. This chain's CDR3 is CASSWGTSGSYNEQFF. CDR3 DNA: TGTGCCAGCAGCTGGGGGACTAGCGGGAGCTACAATGAGCAGTTCTTC.

The J gene is TRBJ1-5, the V gene TRBV11-2; 9 nucleotides line up with TRBD1. Unmatched junction bases numbered 8, after V lost 4 bases and J lost 1 base. The CDR3 is made up of 17 amino acids. CDR1 is SGHAT and CDR2 is FQNNGV in the germline V gene. CDR3 sequence: CASSWGQGRGSNQPQHF. CDR3 bases: TGTGCCAGCAGCTGGGGACAGGGACGTGGGAGCAATCAGCCCCAGCATTTT. Variable domain in full (rest from reference TRBV11-2 and TRBJ1-5): EAGVAQSPRYKIIEKRQSVAFWCNPISGHATLYWYQQILGQGPKLLIQFQNNGVVDDSQLPKDRFSAERLKGVDSTLKIQPAKLEDSAVYLCASSWGQGRGSNQPQHFGDGTRLSIL.

A few counts support this clonotype. V is TRBV20-1 and J is TRBJ2-5; 9 bases agree with TRBD2. The V and J ends lost 1 base and 4 bases, in that order; junction bases with no gene match: 10. Germline V CDR1 and CDR2: DFQATT, SNEGSKA (reference sequence). The CDR3 contains 16 residues. CDR3 nucleotides: TGCAGTGCTAGAGTCGCGGGAGGGCCGGGCCCAGAGACCCAGTACTTC. The encoded protein is CSARVAGGPGPETQYF.

This clonotype was observed at least ten times. The chain carries TRBV6-8 and TRBJ2-5; possibly TRBD1 for D (6 bases). The V gene's germline CDR1 is MNHGY and CDR2 SAAAGT. This CDR3 is 14 amino acids long. V was clipped by 5 bases and J by 3 bases, with 13 bases between them. The CDR3, as DNA: TGTGCCAGCAGTCTCCGGACAGTAGAAGAGACCCAGTACTTC. It encodes CASSLRTVEETQYF.

Only a few counts were recorded for this clonotype. The V gene is TRBV5-5, the J gene TRBJ2-7; maybe TRBD2 (6 bases). Trimming cost V 0 bases and J 6 bases, with 10 bases left between them. This CDR3 region has 13 residues. Germline assignment: CDR1 SGHKS and CDR2 YYEKEE (reference sequence). CDR3 nucleotide sequence: TGTGCCAGCAGCTTGGTCGGGAGTGGCGAGCAGTACTTC. Protein product: CASSLVGSGEQYF.

This clonotype has a count of ten or more. This sequence joins TRBV4-3 and TRBJ2-3; 11 nucleotides agree with TRBD2. Germline lookup yields CDR1 LGHNA and CDR2 YSLEER. Trimming removed 5 bases from V and 0 bases from J; junction bases left unmatched: 10. The CDR3 runs to 18 residues. CDR3 region: CASSKRLAGTTSTDTQYF. CDR3 DNA sequence: TGCGCCAGCAGCAAAAGACTAGCGGGGACTACCAGCACAGATACGCAGTATTTT.

This clonotype has at least ten counts. This sequence joins TRBV11-2 and TRBJ1-1; D is unresolved. CDR3 length: 12 amino acids. Germline CDR1 and CDR2: SGHAT and FQNNGV. V was trimmed by 5 bases and J by 4 bases, leaving 8 bases between them. The CDR3 here is CASSRRGTEAFF. The CDR3 DNA reads TGTGCCAGCAGCCGGCGAGGCACTGAAGCTTTCTTT.

This clonotype was found many times. The chain couples TRBV29-1 to TRBJ2-5; 10 nucleotides line up with TRBD2. Germline V gene lookup returns CDR1 SQVTM and CDR2 ANQGSEA. The V segment lost 4 bases and the J segment 4 bases; nucleotides outside the gene matches: 12. The CDR3 spans 16 residues. Here the CDR3 reads CSVATSGAVRGETQYF. The CDR3 DNA follows: TGCAGCGTTGCCACTAGCGGGGCAGTCCGGGGAGAGACCCAGTACTTC.

This clonotype was detected many times. The chain recombines TRBV27 with TRBJ1-6; TRBD1 is a possible D gene (5 bases). There are 16 residues in the CDR3. V lost 2 bases and J 9 bases, leaving 17 bases between the germline ends. Per the germline V gene, CDR1 is MNHEY and CDR2 is SMNVEV (reference sequence). The CDR3 region is CASSLTPSGVGSPLHF. Written as DNA, the CDR3 is TGTGCCAGCAGTTTAACCCCCTCGGGGGTAGGTTCACCCCTCCACTTT.

The chain carries TRBV24-1 and TRBJ1-5; 8 bases are shared with TRBD1. Losses at the gene ends were 0 bases for V and 5 bases for J; bases not matched to a gene: 5. The germline gives CDR1 KGHDR, CDR2 SFDVKD. The CDR3 extends over 16 amino acids. CDR3 protein: CATSDLRQGPDQPQHF. CDR3 nucleotides: TGTGCCACCAGTGATTTGCGACAGGGGCCCGATCAGCCCCAGCATTTT.

This clonotype was seen ten or more times. The chain recombines TRBV4-2 with TRBJ2-7, with 9 nucleotides matching TRBD2. Trimming cost V 3 bases and J 6 bases; bases outside gene matches: 12. The CDR3 length is 16 residues. CDR1 LGHNA and CDR2 YNFKEQ come from the germline V gene. The CDR3: CASSHSAAAGGGEQYF. CDR3 DNA: TGTGCCAGCAGCCACTCAGCCGCAGCGGGAGGAGGCGAGCAGTACTTC.

At least ten counts were recorded for this clonotype. The genes are TRBV15 and TRBJ1-3; no reliable D call. Deletions cut 9 bases from V and 4 bases from J, with 13 bases between. The CDR3 totals 13 residues. Germline loops: CDR1 LNHNV, CDR2 YYDKDF (reference sequence). CDR3 sequence (DNA): TGTGCCACAGTTCCTGGGAGCGGAAACACCATATATTTT. Its translation is CATVPGSGNTIYF. Full variable domain (remainder filled in from reference TRBV15 and TRBJ1-3): DAMVIQNPRYQVTQFGKPVTLSCSQTLNHNVMYWYQQKSSQAPKLLFHYYDKDFNNEADTPDNFQSRRPNTSFCFLDIRSPGLGDTAMYLCATVPGSGNTIYFGEGSWLTVV.